These 22 T cell receptor beta chains originate from one sample sequenced in a study of blood T cell repertoires in COVID-19. Measured with immunoSEQ multiplex PCR; TCRdb has only the in-frame clones, and not every one. Among about 210,000 clones listed, 80% were seen once. Source material: PBMCs or T cells enriched from blood (not recorded which). Receptors were obtained from a man younger than 40 with acute COVID-19.

The chain joins TRBV6-2 or TRBV6-3 to TRBJ1-3; no definite D call. Looked up from germline, CDR1 is MNHEY and CDR2 is SVGEGT. The CDR3 contains 15 residues. V shed 2 bases and J shed 2 bases, with 10 bases lying between them. DNA of the CDR3: TGTGCCAGCAGTTACGAGCGGAACCCTGGAAACACCATATATTTT. Encoded protein: CASSYERNPGNTIYF.

J is TRBJ1-2 and V is TRBV19; the D gene is possibly TRBD1 (5 bases). CDR3 length: 13 residues. Deletions cut 3 bases from V and 8 bases from J, with 13 bases between. Looked up from germline, CDR1 is LNHDA and CDR2 is SQIVND (reference sequence). CDR3 DNA: TGTGCCAGTAGTATTTCGGGGGTACGCGGCTACACCTTC. It encodes CASSISGVRGYTF.

The CDR3 region has the DNA TGTGCCAGTAGTTTAGTTTCTAGGGGATCCTATGGCTACACCTTC. Translating gives CASSLVSRGSYGYTF. The V gene is TRBV19, the J gene TRBJ1-2; perhaps TRBD1 as D (5 bases). The germline V and J ends were trimmed by 5 bases and 4 bases, with 17 bases remaining between them. This CDR3 is 15 amino acids long. Germline V gene data show CDR1 as LNHDA and CDR2 as SQIVND (reference sequence).

The chain joins TRBV9 to TRBJ1-6; D is uncertain. Germline V gene sequence: CDR1 SGDLS, CDR2 YYNGEE. The length of the CDR3 is 14 residues. With 0 bases removed from V and 9 bases from J, the gap between germline ends came to 10 bases. CDR3: CASSVADGVSPLHF. CDR3 nucleotide sequence: TGTGCCAGCAGCGTAGCCGACGGGGTTTCACCCCTCCACTTT.

The rearrangement uses TRBV6-2 or TRBV6-3 and TRBJ1-2, with 10 bases matching TRBD1. J gave up 6 bases and V 5 bases, and 9 bases lay outside the gene matches. The CDR3 extends over 15 amino acids. Germline V gives CDR1 MNHEY, CDR2 SVGEGT. Here the CDR3 reads CASSGPGQGKNGYTF. The DNA for the CDR3 is TGTGCCAGCAGTGGCCCGGGACAGGGGAAAAATGGCTACACCTTC.

The chain combines TRBV5-4 with TRBJ1-6, with D unresolved. This CDR3 spans 15 amino acids. V was trimmed by 1 base and J by 7 bases, leaving 12 bases between them. Germline CDR1 reads SGHNT; CDR2 reads YYREEE (reference sequence). Here the CDR3 reads CASSLPTQVNSPLHF. CDR3 bases: TGTGCCAGCAGCTTGCCTACGCAAGTCAATTCACCCCTCCACTTT.

The V call is TRBV2, the J call TRBJ2-5; no clear D. The CDR3 sequence is 14 residues long. Trimming left V 8 bases short and J 1 base short, with 14 bases between. CDR1 is SNHLY, CDR2 FYNNEI, per germline. DNA for the CDR3: TGTGCCAGCTGTCTTGCGGCAGCCCAAGAGACCCAGTACTTC. Translation gives CASCLAAAQETQYF.

V usage is TRBV2 and J usage is TRBJ1-5; D call uncertain. The CDR3 is made up of 13 amino acids. Germline V gene data show CDR1 as SNHLY and CDR2 as FYNNEI. The ends were cut back, 4 bases at V and 4 bases at J, with 8 bases in the middle. CDR3 bases: TGTGCCAGCAGTGTCACGGGGAATCAGCCCCAGCATTTT. This codes for CASSVTGNQPQHF. The complete variable domain, with remaining parts taken from reference TRBV2 and TRBJ1-5, reads EPEVTQTPSHQVTQMGQEVILRCVPISNHLYFYWYRQILGQKVEFLVSFYNNEISEKSEIFDDQFSVERPDGSNFTLKIRSTKLEDSAMYFCASSVTGNQPQHFGDGTRLSIL.

This chain connects TRBV6-5 to TRBJ2-7, with 9 bases matching TRBD1. V lost 4 bases, J lost 3 bases, and 4 bases stayed unmatched. CDR3 size: 14 residues. CDR1 is MNHEY and CDR2 is SVGAGI in the germline V gene. CDR3 sequence (DNA): TGTGCCAGCAGTTCGTGGGGACAGGGCTACGAGCAGTACTTC. Encoded protein: CASSSWGQGYEQYF.

This chain links TRBV5-1 with TRBJ1-2; the D gene is possibly TRBD1 (6 bases). From germline, CDR1 is SGHRS and CDR2 YFSETQ. V lost 0 bases and J 6 bases, leaving 15 bases between the germline ends. This CDR3 has 15 amino acids. The DNA for the CDR3 is TGCGCCAGCAGCTTGGAGCGGGGGGCGCGGGATGGCTACACCTTC. Encoded protein: CASSLERGARDGYTF.

The genes are TRBV2 and TRBJ1-2; 12 bases fit TRBD1. The CDR3 totals 15 residues. Trimming at V came to 4 bases and at J to 4 bases, leaving 4 bases not matched to a gene. CDR1 and CDR2 (germline): SNHLY, FYNNEI. The CDR3 region is CASSGPGQGAYGYTF. CDR3 DNA sequence: TGTGCCAGCAGTGGACCGGGACAGGGGGCCTATGGCTACACCTTC.

The V and J genes are TRBV27 and TRBJ1-4; possible D gene TRBD1, 6 bases. Per the germline V gene, CDR1 is MNHEY and CDR2 is SMNVEV (reference sequence). The CDR3 covers 15 residues. Trimming removed 3 bases from V and 4 bases from J, with 12 bases in between. The CDR3 loop is CASSFQGHDNEKLFF. In nucleotides, the CDR3 is TGTGCCAGCAGTTTCCAGGGGCACGATAATGAAAAACTGTTTTTT.

The chain combines TRBV4-2 with TRBJ1-5, with 9 nucleotides matching TRBD1. Unmatched junction bases numbered 18, after V lost 2 bases and J lost 4 bases. The CDR3 is made up of 20 amino acids. Germline-derived CDR1 and CDR2 are LGHNA and YNFKEQ. The CDR3: CASSQQKGETGGEENQPQHF. For the CDR3, the DNA is TGTGCCAGCAGCCAACAAAAGGGCGAAACAGGGGGCGAAGAGAATCAGCCCCAGCATTTT.

The chain joins TRBV11-3 to TRBJ2-1, with 8 bases identical to TRBD1. The V and J ends lost 1 base and 2 bases, in that order; junction bases with no gene match: 7. CDR1 is SGHNT, CDR2 YENEEA, per germline. CDR3 size: 17 residues. The CDR3 here is CASSLGFTGGAYNEQFF. CDR3 DNA: TGTGCCAGCAGCTTAGGTTTCACAGGGGGAGCCTACAATGAGCAGTTCTTC.

The CDR3 sequence is CASSQGGGDFNEKLFF. The CDR3 region has the DNA TGTGCCAGTAGTCAGGGAGGGGGAGACTTTAATGAAAAACTGTTTTTT. The V gene is TRBV19, the J gene TRBJ1-4; D perhaps matches TRBD1 (6 bases). The CDR3 has 16 residues. Deletions cut 5 bases from V and 4 bases from J, with 17 bases between. Germline V gene lookup returns CDR1 LNHDA and CDR2 SQIVND (reference sequence). Complete variable domain (other parts from reference TRBV19 and TRBJ1-4): DGGITQSPKYLFRKEGQNVTLSCEQNLNHDAMYWYRQDPGQGLRLIYYSQIVNDFQKGDIAEGYSVSREKKESFPLTVTSAQKNPTAFYLCASSQGGGDFNEKLFFGSGTQLSVL.

This rearrangement joins TRBV6-5 to TRBJ1-2; 7 bases map to TRBD1. The V gene's germline CDR1 is MNHEY and CDR2 SVGAGI. CDR3 length: 15 amino acids. J gave up 8 bases and V 2 bases, and 11 bases lay outside the gene matches. Here the CDR3 reads CASSYTHLQGYGYTF. In DNA, the CDR3 is TGTGCCAGCAGTTACACCCATTTACAGGGGTACGGCTACACCTTC.

The rearrangement links TRBV10-3 to TRBJ1-3, with 7 bases fitting TRBD1. This CDR3 comprises 15 residues. Per the germline V gene, CDR1 is ENHRY and CDR2 is SYGVKD. Trimming at V came to 2 bases and at J to 1 base, leaving 2 bases not matched to a gene. In DNA form, the CDR3 reads TGTGCCATCAGTGAGCAGGGGGGATCTGGAAACACCATATATTTT. Translated: CAISEQGGSGNTIYF.

CDR3 region: CASSLGGEVGYTF. In nucleotides, the CDR3 is TGTGCCAGCAGCCTTGGAGGGGAGGTTGGCTACACCTTC. The chain has TRBV6-5 and TRBJ1-2; a possible D gene is TRBD1 (5 bases). The length of the CDR3 is 13 residues. Per the germline V gene, CDR1 is MNHEY and CDR2 is SVGAGI. The ends were cut back, 6 bases at V and 7 bases at J, with 15 bases in the middle.

The J gene is TRBJ2-7, the V gene TRBV10-2, with TRBD2 matching over 9 bases. Per germline, CDR1 WSHSY and CDR2 SAAADI. V dropped 5 bases and J dropped 4; count of bases not matched to a gene: 3. The CDR3 has 13 residues. The CDR3 here is CASSSGGRYEQYF. Here the CDR3 DNA reads TGCGCCAGCAGTAGCGGGGGGAGGTACGAGCAGTACTTC.

A few counts support this clone. The chain combines TRBV11-2 with TRBJ2-1, with D hard to call. Germline lookup yields CDR1 SGHAT and CDR2 FQNNGV. The V end lost 4 bases, the J end lost 0 bases, and 16 bases lay between the germline ends. The CDR3 totals 17 residues. In DNA form, the CDR3 reads TGTGCCAGCAGCTCTGCTGGGCAGAGATACTCCTACAATGAGCAGTTCTTC. It translates to CASSSAGQRYSYNEQFF.

The chain employs TRBV7-6 and TRBJ1-6, with TRBD1 matching 8 bases. The length of the CDR3 is 15 residues. CDR1 SGHVS and CDR2 FNYEAQ come from the germline V gene. Losses at the gene ends were 3 bases for V and 7 bases for J; bases not matched to a gene: 5. CDR3 coding DNA: TGTGCCAGCAGCTTCGGACAGGGAGAAAATTCACCCCTCCACTTT. It codes for CASSFGQGENSPLHF.

The chain links TRBV7-6 to TRBJ2-5; 10 nucleotides agree with TRBD2. The germline V gene has CDR1 SGHVS and CDR2 FNYEAQ. The CDR3 is 15 residues long. V shed 6 bases, J shed 6 bases, and the junction held 10 bases outside the gene matches. The CDR3 loop reads CASRAAVAGGKTQYF. CDR3 nucleotides: TGTGCCAGCAGAGCGGCGGTAGCGGGGGGAAAGACCCAGTACTTC.